This T cell receptor beta chain was identified during a study of blood T cells in healthy people across ages. Trimming took off 5 bases at V and 0 bases at J, with 16 bases between the two ends. Germline loops: CDR1 DFQATT, CDR2 SNEGSKA (reference sequence). The CDR3 is 15 residues long. This clonotype was observed at least ten times. With a J-beta primer mix and a sample-barcoded 5' primer, a second PCR ran about 7 to 11 cycles. Each CDR3 protein gets one entry after TCRdb re-called the 5' RACE reads with MiXCR. The repertoire has hundreds of thousands of distinct CDR3 sequences, roughly 30% of them found once; the top ten carry around a sixth.

The chain uses TRBV20-1 and TRBJ2-5; D perhaps matches TRBD1 (6 bases). The clonotype was recovered from a woman older than 75 in good health. Specimen: blood. The CDR3 DNA reads TGCAGTGCTCATTCCGGCCAGGGGTACCAAGAGACCCAGTACTTC. It encodes CSAHSGQGYQETQYF.